The present T cell receptor (beta chain) was sequenced within a study of Ad26.COV2.S vaccination and SARS-CoV-2 variants. This clone has a single count. The antigen is unknown. The study, taken as a whole, reports: Breadth and depth estimates from TCRs may understate total T cell responses. Breadth, reportedly substantial, characterized the spike-specific CD8+ and CD4+ T cell responses after vaccination.

This CDR3 spans 13 amino acids. Trimming shortened V by 4 bases and J by 8 bases, and 11 bases separated the two germline ends. Germline V gene data show CDR1 as SGHAT and CDR2 as FQNNGV. Generated by immunoSEQ multiplex PCR, the TCRdb table keeps only in-frame clones and is missing some. The table has 300,000 to 450,000 clones, about 92% seen once. The source material was peripheral blood, sampled after recovery from COVID-19. The gene calls are TRBV11-2 and TRBJ1-4; possibly TRBD1 for D (5 bases). This TCR came from a human donor who had recovered from COVID-19. CDR3 sequence: CASSSGGREKLFF. In DNA form, the CDR3 reads TGTGCCAGCAGCTCGGGGGGGAGGGAAAAACTGTTTTTT.